This passage covers 20 T cell receptor beta chains from one sample sequenced in a study of technical replicates of blood from a handful of donors. Libraries were prepared by immunoSEQ multiplex PCR; TCRdb keeps only in-frame clonotypes and omits some of them. The sample records tens of thousands of clones, 86% being singletons. Sequencing was done on a sample of PBMCs. The source of these receptors is a human donor in good health. Some clones in this sample may be carry-over from other donors' samples.

V gene TRBV29-1 combines with J gene TRBJ2-2, with D unresolved. The CDR3 sequence is 15 residues long. From germline, CDR1 is SQVTM and CDR2 ANQGSEA. V lost 7 bases and J lost 8, with 23 bases in between. CDR3 sequence (DNA): TGCAGCGCCAGTCAGGATCTCAATTTTAATGGGGAGCTGTTTTTT. Translation gives CSASQDLNFNGELFF.

The rearrangement links TRBV5-1 to TRBJ2-7; unclear D gene. CDR1 is SGHRS, CDR2 YFSETQ, per germline. The CDR3 consists of 15 residues. V was trimmed by 0 bases and J by 7 bases, leaving 17 bases between them. CDR3 sequence reads: CASSLDGSAVWEQYF. As DNA, the CDR3 is TGCGCCAGCAGCTTGGATGGATCGGCGGTATGGGAGCAGTACTTC.

The table lists this clone with a count of one. The CDR3 here is CASSLNRISKSNEQFF. The CDR3 DNA sequence: TGTGCCAGCAGCCTTAACCGAATTTCTAAGTCCAATGAGCAGTTCTTC. The chain recombines TRBV9 with TRBJ2-1; D uncertain. Germline V gene sequence: CDR1 SGDLS, CDR2 YYNGEE. Trimming removed 4 bases at V and 6 bases at J, with 20 bases between. The CDR3 length is 16 residues.

A remark on this clone: In the same sample, other DNA sequences code for this CDR3. V is TRBV29-1 and J is TRBJ2-7; 10 positions match TRBD1. The V segment lost 7 bases and the J segment 4 bases; nucleotides outside the gene matches: 4. This CDR3 region has 12 residues. Germline CDR1 is SQVTM and CDR2 is ANQGSEA. In DNA form, the CDR3 reads TGCAGCGCCCGGGACAGGGGATACGAGCAGTACTTC. Translated: CSARDRGYEQYF.

The V and J genes are TRBV7-2 and TRBJ2-1, with a weak D call TRBD1 (6 bases). V shed 4 bases and J shed 9 bases, with 19 bases lying between them. Germline CDR1 SGHTA, CDR2 FQGNSA. The CDR3 loop spans 15 amino acids. The CDR3 here is CASSSNRAVNSEQFF. The DNA for the CDR3 is TGTGCCAGCAGCTCTAACAGGGCGGTCAACTCTGAGCAGTTCTTC.

The chain carries TRBV4-3 and TRBJ2-1, with D unclear. Germline V gene data show CDR1 as LGHNA and CDR2 as YSLEER. V shed 4 bases and J shed 5 bases, with 9 bases lying between them. CDR3 length: 13 residues. The CDR3 here is CASSLTANNEQFF. The CDR3 nucleotides read TGCGCCAGCAGCCTTACAGCAAACAATGAGCAGTTCTTC.

The J gene is TRBJ2-2, the V gene TRBV29-1, with a weak D call TRBD1 (5 bases). V gave up 7 bases and J gave up 0 bases, with 18 bases separating them. The CDR3 extends over 16 amino acids. The germline CDR1 and CDR2 sequences are SQVTM and ANQGSEA. CDR3 in DNA: TGCAGCGCAGGCGGTGTCAGGGCCACGAACACCGGGGAGCTGTTTTTT. Protein product: CSAGGVRATNTGELFF.

This clone is a singleton in its sample. The chain carries TRBV5-1 and TRBJ2-6, with D perhaps TRBD1 (7 bases). V lost 2 bases to trimming and J lost 1 base, with 13 bases between them. Germline CDR1 reads SGHRS; CDR2 reads YFSETQ. The CDR3 length is 17 residues. The CDR3 DNA sequence: TGCGCCAGCAGCTTTCATCAGGGGGGTTCTGGGGCCAACGTCCTGACTTTC. Translation: CASSFHQGGSGANVLTF.

V and J are TRBV7-2 and TRBJ1-3, with 7 bases lining up with TRBD1. Unmatched junction bases numbered 5, after V lost 1 base and J lost 5 bases. CDR3 length: 15 amino acids. In germline, CDR1 is SGHTA, CDR2 FQGNSA. The CDR3: CASSLGGTARNTIYF. As DNA, the CDR3 is TGTGCCAGCAGCTTAGGGGGGACAGCCAGAAACACCATATATTTT.

The CDR3 is CASSQRQGVSGNTIYF. The CDR3 DNA sequence: TGTGCCAGCAGTCAGAGACAGGGGGTCTCTGGAAACACCATATATTTT. The rearrangement links TRBV6-6 to TRBJ1-3; 9 positions match TRBD1. Germline CDR1 is MNHNY and CDR2 is SVGAGI (reference sequence). Trimming at V came to 5 bases and at J to 0 bases, leaving 5 bases not matched to a gene. The CDR3 is 16 amino acids.

This chain uses TRBV7-2 with TRBJ2-5; 8 nucleotides line up with TRBD2. Trimming took 2 bases from V and 5 from J; bases not matched to a gene: 7. Germline V gene data show CDR1 as SGHTA and CDR2 as FQGNSA. CDR3 size: 15 residues. The CDR3 DNA reads TGTGCCAGCAGCTTAAGGAGCGGGAGTCGGGAGACCCAGTACTTC. It translates to CASSLRSGSRETQYF.

The genes are TRBV9 and TRBJ2-7; TRBD2 might be the D (6 bases). The CDR3 is 15 residues long. The germline V gene encodes CDR1 SGDLS and CDR2 YYNGEE. The V end lost 0 bases, the J end lost 7 bases, and 17 bases lay between the germline ends. CDR3 region: CASSVGRGREAEQYF. The CDR3 DNA reads as TGTGCCAGCAGCGTAGGGAGGGGCAGGGAAGCAGAGCAGTACTTC.

The V call is TRBV11-2, the J call TRBJ2-7; D gene ambiguous. CDR1 and CDR2 from the germline V gene are SGHAT and FQNNGV. V gave up 2 bases and J gave up 3 bases, with 5 bases separating them. The CDR3 has 12 residues. This chain's CDR3 is CASSLNSYEQYF. DNA of the CDR3: TGTGCCAGCAGCTTAAATAGCTACGAGCAGTACTTC.

This chain joins TRBV5-6 and TRBJ2-7; perhaps TRBD1 as D (6 bases). Trimming left V 0 bases short and J 3 bases short, with 7 bases between. The CDR3 sequence is 13 residues long. Germline CDR1 reads SGHDT; CDR2 reads YYEEEE. The chain's CDR3 is CASSLEQGYEQYF. The CDR3 nucleotides are TGTGCCAGCAGCTTGGAACAGGGCTACGAGCAGTACTTC.

The chain recombines TRBV10-2 with TRBJ1-3; 7 bases agree with TRBD1. CDR3 length equals 17 residues. Germline assignment: CDR1 WSHSY and CDR2 SAAADI. V dropped 6 bases and J dropped 0; count of bases not matched to a gene: 11. The CDR3 loop reads CASRDSPGTASGNTIYF. The CDR3 DNA reads as TGCGCCAGCAGAGATAGTCCCGGGACAGCCTCTGGAAACACCATATATTTT.

The chain employs TRBV2 and TRBJ2-5, with a weak D call TRBD2 (5 bases). Germline assignment: CDR1 SNHLY and CDR2 FYNNEI. This CDR3 contains 14 residues. V gave up 6 bases and J gave up 5 bases, with 16 bases separating them. CDR3 in amino acids: CASRERDAQETQYF. The DNA of the CDR3 is TGTGCCAGCAGGGAGAGGGATGCTCAGGAGACCCAGTACTTC.

V gene TRBV19 combines with J gene TRBJ2-7; 7 bases are shared with TRBD1. J lost 2 bases, V lost 5 bases, and 9 bases had no gene match. The CDR3 sequence is 15 residues long. Germline lookup yields CDR1 LNHDA and CDR2 SQIVND (reference sequence). The CDR3 coding sequence is TGTGCCAGTAGTCCAAGGGGGCCATCCACCTACGAGCAGTACTTC. Residues: CASSPRGPSTYEQYF.

This clone was detected only a few times. The J gene is TRBJ2-7, the V gene TRBV13, with a possible D match to TRBD2 (8 bases). The V end lost 4 bases, the J end lost 0 bases, and 19 bases lay between the germline ends. The CDR3 consists of 17 residues. Germline CDR1 PRHDT, CDR2 FYEKMQ (reference sequence). CDR3: CASSSSWDSGSSYEQYF. The CDR3 DNA reads TGTGCCAGCAGCTCCTCGTGGGACAGCGGGAGCTCCTACGAGCAGTACTTC.

The chain is built from TRBV9 and TRBJ2-2; 8 positions agree with TRBD1. The CDR3 totals 16 residues. Germline V CDR1 and CDR2: SGDLS, YYNGEE. J gave up 0 bases and V 4 bases, and 5 bases lay outside the gene matches. CDR3 coding DNA: TGTGCCAGCAGCCCCCGGGACAGGTCGAACACCGGGGAGCTGTTTTTT. This gives the protein CASSPRDRSNTGELFF.

The V gene is TRBV5-5, the J gene TRBJ1-3; D is ambiguous. Trimming took 0 bases from V and 0 from J, leaving 10 bases between them. This CDR3 is 16 amino acids long. Germline CDR1 reads SGHKS; CDR2 reads YYEKEE (reference sequence). In DNA, the CDR3 is TGTGCCAGCAGCTTGGACCAGGCCACCTCTGGAAACACCATATATTTT. This encodes CASSLDQATSGNTIYF.